One sample yielded the 26 T cell receptor beta chains listed below, sequenced in a study of blood T cell repertoires in COVID-19. Clones were sequenced by immunoSEQ multiplex PCR, and TCRdb holds only the in-frame ones, with some missing. The sample lists about 430,000 clones; approximately 88% were seen once. The sample comprised PBMCs or T cells enriched from blood (not recorded which). The receptors were gathered from a woman aged 30 to 39 with acute COVID-19.

This chain links TRBV5-6 with TRBJ2-1; no definite D call. The CDR3 length is 14 residues. V lost 2 bases, J lost 3 bases, and 9 bases lay in between. From germline, CDR1 is SGHDT and CDR2 YYEEEE. Here the CDR3 reads CASSLGRGYNEQFF. The CDR3 DNA is TGTGCCAGCAGCTTAGGCCGAGGCTACAATGAGCAGTTCTTC.

This sequence joins TRBV28 and TRBJ2-5, with 9 bases aligning to TRBD2. With V trimmed by 3 bases and J by 5 bases, 10 bases remained unmatched. CDR3 size: 16 residues. Germline CDR1 MDHEN, CDR2 SYDVKM. CDR3 coding DNA: TGTGCCAGCAGTTTCGTTTCGGGACTAGCATCTGAGACCCAGTACTTC. Its translation is CASSFVSGLASETQYF.

This clone has a handful of counts. V is TRBV7-9 and J is TRBJ1-1; possibly TRBD1 for D (6 bases). V was shortened by 1 base and J by 5 bases, with 14 bases between the two germline ends. Germline V gives CDR1 SEHNR, CDR2 FQNEAQ (reference sequence). The CDR3 has 15 residues. Here the CDR3 reads CASSLVGGARTEAFF. The CDR3 coding sequence is TGTGCCAGCAGCTTAGTCGGGGGGGCGAGAACTGAAGCTTTCTTT.

This clone was seen a single time. The V gene is TRBV27, the J gene TRBJ1-4; D is ambiguous. The CDR3 contains 15 residues. CDR1 is MNHEY and CDR2 is SMNVEV in the germline V gene (reference sequence). The ends were cut back, 5 bases at V and 2 bases at J, with 12 bases in the middle. This CDR3 is CASSPLFPTNEKLFF. The CDR3 DNA sequence: TGTGCCAGCAGTCCCCTGTTCCCCACTAATGAAAAACTGTTTTTT.

The chain joins TRBV4-1 to TRBJ2-1; tentatively, D is TRBD1 (6 bases). Germline values: CDR1 MGHRA, CDR2 YSYEKL. V was pared by 1 base and J by 0 bases, with 13 bases between. This CDR3 has 17 amino acids. CDR3: CASSQVGARSSYNEQFF. In nucleotides, the CDR3 is TGCGCCAGCAGCCAAGTGGGGGCTAGGAGCTCCTACAATGAGCAGTTCTTC.

The J gene is TRBJ2-5, the V gene TRBV24-1; 7 nucleotides line up with TRBD2. The CDR3 extends over 19 amino acids. Germline CDR1 KGHDR, CDR2 SFDVKD. Germline trimming cut 4 bases from V and 7 bases from J; bases unmatched to any gene: 23. The chain's CDR3 is CATSDRSSGRESSLGTQYF. The CDR3 DNA reads TGTGCCACCAGTGACCGATCTAGTGGGCGGGAGTCATCCCTGGGGACCCAGTACTTC.

The CDR3 here is CATPPQGQGYYEQYF. The CDR3, as DNA: TGTGCCACACCACCCCAGGGACAGGGGTACTACGAGCAGTACTTC. The chain uses TRBV6-5 and TRBJ2-7, with TRBD1 matching 10 bases. Germline-derived CDR1 and CDR2 are MNHEY and SVGAGI. Germline trimming cut 10 bases from V and 3 bases from J; bases unmatched to any gene: 12. This CDR3 is built from 15 residues.

This rearrangement joins TRBV5-5 to TRBJ2-7; D is possibly TRBD1 (5 bases). The CDR3 loop spans 13 amino acids. V lost 1 base to trimming and J lost 6 bases, with 11 bases between them. Germline CDR1 and CDR2: SGHKS and YYEKEE (reference sequence). The CDR3 DNA is TGTGCCAGCAGCTTGCAGGGTCCCAGCGAGCAGTACTTC. Protein sequence: CASSLQGPSEQYF.

J is TRBJ1-2 and V is TRBV3-1 (or the pseudogene TRBV3-2); D gene uncertain. Germline CDR1 LGHDT, CDR2 YNNKEL (reference sequence). This CDR3 is 14 amino acids long. Between the trimmed V and J ends, which lost 4 bases and 6 bases, there was a span of 15 bases. CDR3 sequence reads: CASSPEGVYDGYTF. CDR3 sequence (DNA): TGTGCCAGCAGCCCCGAGGGTGTTTATGATGGCTACACCTTC.

The rearrangement uses TRBV29-1 and TRBJ1-2, with 8 positions matching TRBD1. Germline V lookup: CDR1 SQVTM, CDR2 ANQGSEA. J was trimmed by 3 bases and V by 1 base; bases with no gene match: 7. The length of the CDR3 is 15 residues. Here the CDR3 reads CSVEGRTGWDYGYTF. The DNA of the CDR3 is TGCAGCGTTGAAGGAAGGACAGGGTGGGACTATGGCTACACCTTC.

The V gene is TRBV2, the J gene TRBJ2-7, with 10 bases fitting TRBD1. The length of the CDR3 is 15 residues. With V trimmed by 0 bases and J by 3 bases, 2 bases remained unmatched. Per germline, CDR1 SNHLY and CDR2 FYNNEI. Written as DNA, the CDR3 is TGTGCCAGCAGTGAAGCTGGGACAGGGGACTACGAGCAGTACTTC. Translation: CASSEAGTGDYEQYF.

The V gene is TRBV7-9, the J gene TRBJ1-3; D is uncertain. CDR1 is SEHNR and CDR2 is FQNEAQ in the germline V gene (reference sequence). This CDR3 spans 15 amino acids. V gave up 8 bases and J gave up 0 bases, with 14 bases separating them. The CDR3 reads CASGSGLFSGNTIYF. CDR3 nucleotides: TGTGCCAGCGGATCCGGACTCTTCTCTGGAAACACCATATATTTT.

The chain employs TRBV7-9 and TRBJ1-2; 7 bases line up with TRBD1. The CDR3 is 13 residues long. Trimming at V came to 2 bases and at J to 6 bases, leaving 3 bases not matched to a gene. The germline V gene has CDR1 SEHNR and CDR2 FQNEAQ (reference sequence). This CDR3 reads CASSLSQGHGYTF. In nucleotides, the CDR3 is TGTGCCAGCAGCTTATCACAGGGGCATGGCTACACCTTC.

This clone was recorded only once. The chain uses TRBV4-1 and TRBJ2-7, with 7 positions matching TRBD1. This CDR3 contains 17 residues. The germline V gene encodes CDR1 MGHRA and CDR2 YSYEKL. Germline trimming cut 4 bases from V and 0 bases from J; bases unmatched to any gene: 12. In nucleotides, the CDR3 is TGCGCCAGCAGCCGATTCTCCGGGACAGTTGACTCCTACGAGCAGTACTTC. It codes for CASSRFSGTVDSYEQYF.

This clone turned up a few times. The rearrangement links TRBV7-9 to TRBJ1-2, with TRBD1 as a possible D gene (5 bases). Trimming shortened V by 6 bases and J by 2 bases, and 10 bases separated the two germline ends. The germline CDR1 and CDR2 sequences are SEHNR and FQNEAQ (reference sequence). There are 13 residues in the CDR3. The DNA of the CDR3 is TGTGCCAGCAGACCAGACAGAAACTATGGCTACACCTTC. Its protein product is CASRPDRNYGYTF.

The chain carries TRBV5-1 and TRBJ1-4; 8 bases fit TRBD1. Germline V gives CDR1 SGHRS, CDR2 YFSETQ. V shed 4 bases, J shed 4 bases, and the junction held 6 bases outside the gene matches. There are 15 residues in the CDR3. CDR3 sequence: CASSPRTGSNEKLFF. As DNA, the CDR3 is TGCGCCAGCAGCCCCCGGACAGGGAGTAATGAAAAACTGTTTTTT.

The V gene is TRBV20-1, the J gene TRBJ2-5, with a weak D call TRBD2 (6 bases). The CDR3 length is 11 residues. Germline assignment: CDR1 DFQATT and CDR2 SNEGSKA (reference sequence). V gave up 6 bases and J gave up 5 bases, with 10 bases separating them. Here the CDR3 reads CSARLGETQYF. DNA of the CDR3: TGCAGTGCCCGACTAGGGGAGACCCAGTACTTC.

The CDR3 bases are TGCGCCAGCAGCCATAGCCTTGGGGGGGAGCAGTACTTC. This gives the protein CASSHSLGGEQYF. The gene calls are TRBV4-1 and TRBJ2-7; possibly TRBD2 for D (6 bases). V was trimmed by 3 bases and J by 7 bases, leaving 13 bases between them. The CDR3 has 13 residues. Germline V gene lookup returns CDR1 MGHRA and CDR2 YSYEKL.

CDR3 DNA: TGTGCCACCAGTGAACCCGGAGTCGGGGACGAGCAGTACTTC. Translation gives CATSEPGVGDEQYF. This rearrangement joins TRBV24-1 to TRBJ2-7; D is possibly TRBD2 (5 bases). The CDR3 is 14 amino acids. Germline V gene data show CDR1 as KGHDR and CDR2 as SFDVKD. Trimming stripped 4 bases from V and 5 bases from J, with 14 bases between.

The chain recombines TRBV29-1 with TRBJ1-2; 9 bases fit TRBD1. Germline V gene sequence: CDR1 SQVTM, CDR2 ANQGSEA. Losses at the gene ends were 1 base for V and 1 base for J; bases not matched to a gene: 1. This CDR3 contains 14 residues. In nucleotides, the CDR3 is TGCAGCGTTGAAGGGACAGGGGATAACTATGGCTACACCTTC. It is translated as CSVEGTGDNYGYTF.

This chain connects TRBV5-1 to TRBJ1-3, with 11 bases fitting TRBD1. The CDR3 has 17 residues. Germline V gene data show CDR1 as SGHRS and CDR2 as YFSETQ. J lost 1 base, V lost 4 bases, and 7 bases had no gene match. CDR3: CASSVGTGGKSGNTIYF. The CDR3 DNA is TGCGCCAGCAGCGTCGGGACAGGGGGTAAATCTGGAAACACCATATATTTT.

V is TRBV2 and J is TRBJ1-4; 7 positions match TRBD1. Germline assignment: CDR1 SNHLY and CDR2 FYNNEI. With 0 bases clipped from V and 7 bases from J, the junction kept 8 bases outside the gene matches. The CDR3 loop spans 16 amino acids. Here the CDR3 DNA reads TGTGCCAGCAGTGAAGCACAGACAGGGTCGGGTGAAAAACTGTTTTTT. Protein product: CASSEAQTGSGEKLFF.

The rearrangement uses TRBV13 and TRBJ2-7, with 14 bases that match TRBD2. The CDR3 covers 16 residues. Germline assignment: CDR1 PRHDT and CDR2 FYEKMQ (reference sequence). Trimming removed 5 bases from V and 6 bases from J; junction bases left unmatched: 9. CDR3 region: CASSLGLAGEMSEQYF. The CDR3, as DNA: TGTGCCAGCAGCCTGGGACTAGCGGGGGAAATGAGCGAGCAGTACTTC.

This clone appeared a single time. CDR3 in DNA: TGTGCCAGCTCACTGGACAACTCCTACGAGCAGTACTTC. Amino acid sequence: CASSLDNSYEQYF. V and J are TRBV18 and TRBJ2-7, with D possibly being TRBD1 (5 bases). Germline V gene lookup returns CDR1 KGHSH and CDR2 LQKENI. The CDR3 covers 13 residues. V lost 4 bases and J lost 0, with 7 bases in between.

The chain carries TRBV25-1 and TRBJ2-1; no definite D call. V gave up 1 base and J gave up 0 bases, with 7 bases separating them. Germline V gives CDR1 MGHDK, CDR2 SYGVNS. This CDR3 is 15 amino acids long. CDR3 protein: CASSESAGSYNEQFF. In nucleotides, the CDR3 is TGTGCCAGCAGTGAATCCGCAGGCTCCTACAATGAGCAGTTCTTC.

The J gene is TRBJ1-6, the V gene TRBV5-1, with D tentatively TRBD1 (5 bases). The germline gives CDR1 SGHRS, CDR2 YFSETQ. The CDR3 spans 15 residues. The V end was cut by 0 bases, the J end by 6 bases, with 10 bases between. The CDR3 reads CASSLVVQGNSPLHF. For the CDR3, the DNA is TGCGCCAGCAGCTTGGTTGTGCAGGGTAATTCACCCCTCCACTTT.